What follows describes a single T cell receptor beta chain. There are 14 residues in the CDR3. The germline V and J ends were trimmed by 2 bases and 8 bases, with 16 bases remaining between them. Germline V lookup: CDR1 SGHNT, CDR2 YYREEE (reference sequence). Per the original methods: Estimation of nucleated cell counts relied on the amplification of reference gene primers. TCRdb's table, derived via immunoSEQ multiplex PCR, lists solely in-frame clones and lacks some. D and trimming come from the DNA, and the V and J calls and clone size come from that table. The sample consists of approximately 140,000 clones, more than 75% of them appearing once. The sample belongs to a study of blood T cell repertoires in COVID-19. Study overall: T cells, B-cell-depleted T cells, or PBMCs supplied cDNA or gDNA.

The specimen was peripheral blood. This sequence was found in a man aged 65-85 years with acute or convalescent COVID-19. The V and J genes are TRBV5-4 and TRBJ1-2; TRBD1 is a possible D gene (6 bases). CDR3: CASSFRGGDEGYTF. CDR3 in DNA: TGTGCCAGCAGCTTCCGAGGGGGAGATGAAGGCTACACCTTC. Filled out from reference TRBV5-4 and TRBJ1-2, the complete variable domain reads ETGVTQSPTHLIKTRGQQVTLRCSSQSGHNTVSWYQQALGQGPQFIFQYYREEENGRGNFPPRFSGLQFPNYSSELNVNALELDDSALYLCASSFRGGDEGYTFGSGTRLTVV.